This is a list of T cell receptor beta chains from one sample in a study of memory CD4+ T cells and cytomegalovirus serostatus. Clones were sequenced by immunoSEQ multiplex PCR, and TCRdb holds only the in-frame ones, with some missing. The sample carries some 54,000 clones, about 80% recorded once. The sample consisted of memory CD4+ T cells from blood. These receptors came from an adult in good health and CMV-seropositive. CDR3s include the opening cysteine and the closing phenylalanine or tryptophan. D genes are given only for firm matches. Expanded clones get a size class; other rows say once, few or many, or leave the size out.

>TRBV28|few|15|TRBJ2-3|TRBD2
TGTGCCAGCAGCGGACTAGCGGGTGGCACAGATACGCAGTATTTT
CASSGLAGGTDTQYF
>TRBV12-2|.|14|TRBJ2-3|.
TGTGCAAGTCGCCTTCTCCCGCGGCCAGATACGCAGTATTTT
CASRLLPRPDTQYF
>TRBV7-9|.|17|TRBJ1-3|TRBD1
TGTGCCAGCAGCTGGGGGACAGGGACTTCCTCTGGAAACACCATATATTTT
CASSWGTGTSSGNTIYF
>TRBV18|once|14|TRBJ2-5|.
TGTGCCAGCTCACCATGGGAAAATCAAGAGACCCAGTACTTC
CASSPWENQETQYF
>TRBV5-1|.|14|TRBJ1-2|TRBD1
TGCGCCAGCAGCCTAGACGGGACAGTCTATGGCTACACCTTC
CASSLDGTVYGYTF
>TRBV28|.|17|TRBJ1-5|.
TGTGCCAGCAGTCCTCAAGCGGGAGGCCTTAGCAATCAGCCCCAGCATTTT
CASSPQAGGLSNQPQHF
>TRBV28|.|15|TRBJ1-5|TRBD1
TGTGCCAGCAGTTCCGGACAGGGTAGGCATCAGCCCCAGCATTTT
CASSSGQGRHQPQHF
>TRBV6-6|.|14|TRBJ2-1|TRBD2
TGTGCCAGCAATGGACTAGCGGGAAATACTGAGCAGTTCTTC
CASNGLAGNTEQFF
>TRBV2|.|14|TRBJ1-2|.
TGTGCCAGCAGGACAAGTCAGGGTTTCTATGGCTACACCTTC
CASRTSQGFYGYTF
>TRBV5-1|few|13|TRBJ1-1|.
TGCGCCAGCAGCCAGGACAGAAACACTGAAGCTTTCTTT
CASSQDRNTEAFF
>TRBV7-2|.|16|TRBJ2-2|.
TGTGCCAGCAGCTTCGGGGTGGGTCGGAACACCGGGGAGCTGTTTTTT
CASSFGVGRNTGELFF
>TRBV5-1|few|14|TRBJ1-1|.
TGCGCCAGCAGCTTGAGTTCAGCGAACACTGAAGCTTTCTTT
CASSLSSANTEAFF
>TRBV19|.|15|TRBJ1-2|.
TGTGCCAGTAGTATCGGAGGGGTAGCTAACTATGGCTACACCTTC
CASSIGGVANYGYTF
>TRBV7-6|.|13|TRBJ2-7|TRBD1
TGTGCCAGCAGCTTGGGGACAGCGGCGCAGCAGTACTTC
CASSLGTAAQQYF
>TRBV5-1|.|17|TRBJ2-7|.
TGCGCCAGCAGCTTGGGGACACCTAGGGCCTTGGTCCACGAGCAGTACTTC
CASSLGTPRALVHEQYF